Presented here are 5 T cell receptor beta chains from one specimen sequenced in a study of CD8 T cells in ankylosing spondylitis. Study observations and caveats: Ankylosing spondylitis blood seemed to carry a telltale TCR beta motif made of several highly homologous variants.

Their specific antigens are unknown. TCRdb itself ran the 5' RACE reads through MiXCR, one entry per CDR3 protein. The sample gives 350,000 to 550,000 distinct CDR3 sequences, approximately 26% of which show up once; 0.89% is in the top ten. The source material was blood, either unsorted or a sorted T cell fraction (not recorded which). These receptors all stem from a male donor with ankylosing spondylitis.

The rearrangement links TRBV20-1 to TRBJ2-3, with D unclear. The CDR3 is 14 residues long. Germline CDR1 reads DFQATT; CDR2 reads SNEGSKA (reference sequence). V lost 4 bases, J lost 5 bases, and 16 bases lay in between. The CDR3 DNA reads as TGCAGTGCTAAAACCGGGCCCTTCGGAGATACGCAGTATTTT. Translated: CSAKTGPFGDTQYF.

The rearrangement links TRBV12-3 or TRBV12-4 to TRBJ1-5; D remains unclear. The CDR3 is 15 residues long. Trimming left V 3 bases short and J 0 bases short, with 9 bases between. CDR3 loop: CASSFTAYSNQPQHF. The CDR3 nucleotides are TGTGCCAGCAGTTTTACAGCTTATAGCAATCAGCCCCAGCATTTT.

The chain uses TRBV2 and TRBJ2-2, with D possibly TRBD2 on 5 matching bases. This CDR3 is 15 amino acids long. V was shortened by 2 bases and J by 4 bases, with 11 bases between the two germline ends. Germline values: CDR1 SNHLY, CDR2 FYNNEI. The CDR3 spells CASSEHLAGTGELFF. The DNA for the CDR3 is TGTGCCAGCAGTGAACACTTGGCGGGCACCGGGGAGCTGTTTTTT.

In this sample, this clonotype turned up a few times. The gene calls are TRBV10-3 and TRBJ2-2; TRBD2 matches 13 bases. This CDR3 has 15 amino acids. Trimming at V came to 4 bases and at J to 6 bases, leaving 2 bases not matched to a gene. Germline V gene sequence: CDR1 ENHRY, CDR2 SYGVKD. The CDR3 spells CAISGTSGRPGELFF. CDR3 DNA: TGTGCCATCAGTGGGACTAGCGGGAGACCCGGGGAGCTGTTTTTT.

Only a few counts were recorded for this clonotype. The chain has TRBV6-5 and TRBJ1-2, with D possibly matching TRBD1 (6 bases). V was pared by 2 bases and J by 3 bases, with 10 bases between. CDR1 is MNHEY and CDR2 is SVGAGI in the germline V gene. The CDR3 has 14 amino acids. As DNA, the CDR3 is TGTGCCAGCAGTTACGGGGGGCAGTACTATGGCTACACCTTC. It specifies CASSYGGQYYGYTF.